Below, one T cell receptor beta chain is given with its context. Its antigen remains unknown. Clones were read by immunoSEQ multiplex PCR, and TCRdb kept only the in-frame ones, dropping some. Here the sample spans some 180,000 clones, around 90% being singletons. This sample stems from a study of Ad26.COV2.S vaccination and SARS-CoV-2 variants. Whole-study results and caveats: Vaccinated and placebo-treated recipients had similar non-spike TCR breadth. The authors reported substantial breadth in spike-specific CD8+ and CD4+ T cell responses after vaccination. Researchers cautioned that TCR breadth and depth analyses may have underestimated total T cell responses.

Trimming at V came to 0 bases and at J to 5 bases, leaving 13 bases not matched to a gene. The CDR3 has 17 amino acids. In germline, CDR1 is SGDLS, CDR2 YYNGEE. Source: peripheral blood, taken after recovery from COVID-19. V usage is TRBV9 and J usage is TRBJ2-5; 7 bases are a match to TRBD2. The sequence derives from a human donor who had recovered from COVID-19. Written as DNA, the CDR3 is TGTGCCAGCAGCGTAGCTTGGGAGGGAGGGCCGCGGGAGACCCAGTACTTC. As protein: CASSVAWEGGPRETQYF.